The 28 T cell receptor beta chains below all came from one sample that was sequenced in a study of Ad26.COV2.S vaccination and SARS-CoV-2 variants. Treatment denoted: 15 to 20 received Ad26.COV2.S at low or high dose, single or two shots; 5 received placebo; per-sample allocation not given. The study sampled participants on day 63 after the first vaccine or placebo injection. Generated by immunoSEQ multiplex PCR, the TCRdb table keeps only in-frame clones and is missing some. The sample has about 280,000 clones, over 75% seen once. The sample consisted of peripheral blood, taken in a trial of Ad26.COV2.S vaccine versus placebo. The receptors stem from a person aged 18-65 years who received the Ad26.COV2.S COVID-19 vaccine or a placebo.

The chain recombines TRBV2 with TRBJ1-2, with D possibly being TRBD1 (5 bases). V lost 3 bases and J 3 bases, leaving 8 bases between the germline ends. Looked up from germline, CDR1 is SNHLY and CDR2 is FYNNEI. This CDR3 region has 13 residues. CDR3 loop: CASSEGGYYGYTF. The CDR3 DNA reads TGTGCCAGCAGTGAGGGGGGTTACTATGGCTACACCTTC.

The chain uses TRBV12-3 or TRBV12-4 and TRBJ2-3; D not certain. The V end lost 6 bases, the J end lost 4 bases, and 8 bases lay between the germline ends. The CDR3 consists of 12 residues. CDR3 amino acids: CASSPNSDTQYF. CDR3 bases: TGTGCCAGCAGCCCCAATTCAGATACGCAGTATTTT.

The chain couples TRBV5-4 to TRBJ2-4, with TRBD1 identical over 8 bases. After removal of 3 bases from V and 5 bases from J, the junction contained 4 bases not matched to a gene. The germline V gene has CDR1 SGHNT and CDR2 YYREEE (reference sequence). The CDR3 loop spans 14 amino acids. The CDR3 DNA is TGTGCCAGCAGCTATCAGGGGGCGGAAAACATTCAGTACTTC. This sequence encodes CASSYQGAENIQYF. Looking up the rest from reference TRBV5-4 and TRBJ2-4 gives the full variable domain: ETGVTQSPTHLIKTRGQQVTLRCSSQSGHNTVSWYQQALGQGPQFIFQYYREEENGRGNFPPRFSGLQFPNYSSELNVNALELDDSALYLCASSYQGAENIQYFGAGTRLSVL.

This clone came up once. The chain uses TRBV7-2 and TRBJ1-1, with 7 bases aligning to TRBD1. Trimming at V came to 0 bases and at J to 0 bases, leaving 4 bases not matched to a gene. The germline V gene has CDR1 SGHTA and CDR2 FQGNSA. The CDR3 has 16 amino acids. CDR3 protein: CASSLAWTGLNTEAFF. The CDR3, as DNA: TGTGCCAGCAGCTTAGCTTGGACAGGCCTGAACACTGAAGCTTTCTTT.

The chain joins TRBV28 to TRBJ2-5; D unresolved. The V end lost 2 bases, the J end lost 2 bases, and 3 bases lay between the germline ends. CDR1 and CDR2 (germline): MDHEN, SYDVKM. This CDR3 is built from 12 residues. The CDR3 region is CASSLLQETQYF. The CDR3, as DNA: TGTGCCAGCAGTTTACTGCAAGAGACCCAGTACTTC.

V usage is TRBV10-3 and J usage is TRBJ2-7; D is perhaps TRBD1 (6 bases). The V gene lost 0 bases and the J gene lost 5 bases, with 23 bases spanning the gap. The CDR3 runs 18 residues. CDR1 ENHRY and CDR2 SYGVKD come from the germline V gene. CDR3 nucleotides: TGTGCCATCAGTGAGTCCGATCCTACAGGGCCCTCAGGGGACGAGCAGTACTTC. Its translation is CAISESDPTGPSGDEQYF.

The chain combines TRBV6-1 with TRBJ1-2; a weak D match, TRBD1 (5 bases). This CDR3 is built from 13 residues. Germline-derived CDR1 and CDR2 are MNHNS and SASEGT. V gave up 2 bases and J gave up 8 bases, with 12 bases separating them. The DNA of the CDR3 is TGTGCCAGCAGTGAATGGCCCGGGGGAGGCTACACCTTC. Translated, it gives CASSEWPGGGYTF.

About this clone itself: The sample holds other DNA sequences that translate to the same CDR3. This chain connects TRBV14 to TRBJ2-5; a weak D match, TRBD1 (6 bases). Trimming removed 4 bases from V and 1 base from J, with 13 bases in between. Germline values: CDR1 SGHDN, CDR2 FVKESK. The CDR3 loop spans 15 amino acids. The CDR3 bases are TGTGCCAGCAGCCCAACCACAGGGTCCCAAGAGACCCAGTACTTC. Translated, it gives CASSPTTGSQETQYF.

The gene calls are TRBV5-1 and TRBJ1-1, with D hard to call. Trimming cost V 2 bases and J 4 bases, with 15 bases left between them. The CDR3 contains 15 residues. The germline CDR1 and CDR2 sequences are SGHRS and YFSETQ. CDR3 in amino acids: CASSLGLLFSTEAFF. For the CDR3, the DNA is TGCGCCAGCAGCTTAGGACTCCTCTTTAGCACTGAAGCTTTCTTT.

This chain joins TRBV7-2 and TRBJ2-7; D remains unclear. Trimming took off 0 bases at V and 7 bases at J, with 4 bases between the two ends. The CDR3 is 11 residues long. The V gene's germline CDR1 is SGHTA and CDR2 FQGNSA. The CDR3: CASSLAEEQYF. As DNA, the CDR3 is TGTGCCAGCAGCTTAGCCGAAGAGCAGTACTTC.

The rearrangement joins TRBV13 to TRBJ2-5, with no clear D. The germline V gene has CDR1 PRHDT and CDR2 FYEKMQ (reference sequence). Trimming shortened V by 3 bases and J by 2 bases, and 7 bases separated the two germline ends. CDR3 length: 13 amino acids. CDR3: CASSFEAQETQYF. The CDR3 nucleotides are TGTGCCAGCAGCTTCGAGGCTCAAGAGACCCAGTACTTC.

V is TRBV11-2 and J is TRBJ1-4; TRBD1 might be the D (5 bases). Deletions cut 0 bases from V and 1 base from J, with 6 bases between. There are 15 residues in the CDR3. Germline V gene sequence: CDR1 SGHAT, CDR2 FQNNGV. The CDR3 DNA reads TGTGCCAGCAGCTTAGATGGGGGAACTAATGAAAAACTGTTTTTT. It encodes CASSLDGGTNEKLFF.

This clone was seen a few times. The V call is TRBV7-3, the J call TRBJ2-3; D possibly matches TRBD1 or TRBD2 (6 bases each). V shed 0 bases and J shed 2 bases, with 9 bases lying between them. Germline V CDR1 and CDR2: SGHTA, FQGTGA. The CDR3 loop spans 15 amino acids. For the CDR3, the DNA is TGTGCCAGCAGCTTAACCGGGGGCCACACAGATACGCAGTATTTT. This encodes CASSLTGGHTDTQYF. The full variable domain, its missing parts supplied by reference TRBV7-3 and TRBJ2-3, is GAGVSQTPSNKVTEKGKYVELRCDPISGHTALYWYRQSLGQGPEFLIYFQGTGAADDSGLPNDRFFAVRPEGSVSTLKIQRTERGDSAVYLCASSLTGGHTDTQYFGPGTRLTVL.

This clone occurred once. This chain connects TRBV30 to TRBJ2-3; D might be TRBD2 (6 bases). Trimming pared 4 bases from V and 2 bases from J, leaving 13 bases between. Germline V gene lookup returns CDR1 GTSNPN and CDR2 SVGIG (reference sequence). This CDR3 has 14 residues. The CDR3 DNA reads as TGTGCCTGGATGCCGGGACTCGTCACAGATACGCAGTATTTT. This translates into CAWMPGLVTDTQYF.

The J gene is TRBJ2-7, the V gene TRBV5-1, with 8 bases matching TRBD1. V gave up 0 bases and J gave up 2 bases; unmatched junction bases: 7. The germline V gene encodes CDR1 SGHRS and CDR2 YFSETQ. The CDR3 loop spans 16 amino acids. The CDR3 DNA reads as TGCGCCAGCAGCTTGGGGTCGACAGGGGCGGCCTACGAGCAGTACTTC. Translation: CASSLGSTGAAYEQYF.

This clone appeared once. The rearrangement joins TRBV7-6 to TRBJ1-2, with D possibly being TRBD1 (6 bases). The V gene lost 2 bases and the J gene lost 3 bases, with 10 bases spanning the gap. Germline assignment: CDR1 SGHVS and CDR2 FNYEAQ. CDR3 length: 14 residues. The CDR3 region is CASSLTGLDYGYTF. CDR3 nucleotide sequence: TGTGCCAGCAGCTTAACAGGGTTAGACTATGGCTACACCTTC. Together with reference TRBV7-6 and TRBJ1-2, the CDR3 gives the full variable domain: GAGVSQSPRYKVTKRGQDVALRCDPISGHVSLYWYRQALGQGPEFLTYFNYEAQQDKSGLPNDRFSAERPEGSISTLTIQRTEQRDSAMYRCASSLTGLDYGYTFGSGTRLTVV.

V is TRBV7-9 and J is TRBJ1-1; the D gene is possibly TRBD1 (5 bases). Germline assignment: CDR1 SEHNR and CDR2 FQNEAQ (reference sequence). The CDR3 is 14 residues long. V dropped 5 bases and J dropped 0 bases, with 10 bases sitting between them. The CDR3 region is CASSLQVLNTEAFF. The CDR3 nucleotides read TGTGCCAGCAGCCTACAGGTTCTGAACACTGAAGCTTTCTTT.

This clone was observed a few times. V gene TRBV7-8 combines with J gene TRBJ1-1; 11 bases map to TRBD1. There are 15 residues in the CDR3. V dropped 5 bases and J dropped 5; count of bases not matched to a gene: 7. The germline V gene has CDR1 SGHVS and CDR2 FQNEAQ. CDR3 residues: CASSPRTGGNTEAFF. DNA of the CDR3: TGTGCCAGCAGCCCCCGGACAGGGGGCAATACTGAAGCTTTCTTT.

This chain joins TRBV7-9 and TRBJ2-5; unclear D gene. Deletions cut 0 bases from V and 5 bases from J, with 4 bases between. Germline CDR1 is SEHNR and CDR2 is FQNEAQ (reference sequence). The CDR3 covers 12 residues. CDR3 sequence: CASSLAAETQYF. In DNA, the CDR3 is TGTGCCAGCAGCTTAGCGGCGGAGACCCAGTACTTC.

This rearrangement joins TRBV7-8 to TRBJ1-3, with 9 bases identical to TRBD1. Unmatched junction bases numbered 6, after V lost 4 bases and J lost 8 bases. This CDR3 contains 14 residues. Germline CDR1 is SGHVS and CDR2 is FQNEAQ. The CDR3 spells CASSWPDRGDTIYF. The CDR3 region has the DNA TGTGCCAGCAGCTGGCCGGACAGGGGAGACACCATATATTTT. Based on the CDR3 plus reference TRBV7-8 and TRBJ1-3, the full variable domain is GAGVSQSPRYKVAKRGQDVALRCDPISGHVSLFWYQQALGQGPEFLTYFQNEAQLDKSGLPSDRFFAERPEGSVSTLKIQRTQQEDSAVYLCASSWPDRGDTIYFGEGSWLTVV.

The V call is TRBV19, the J call TRBJ2-7, with D possibly being TRBD1 (5 bases). CDR1 is LNHDA and CDR2 is SQIVND in the germline V gene (reference sequence). V shed 5 bases and J shed 3 bases, with 14 bases lying between them. The CDR3 is made up of 14 amino acids. Here the CDR3 DNA reads TGTGCCAGTAGTGCCCATCAGGGTAACTACGAGCAGTACTTC. It encodes CASSAHQGNYEQYF.

The chain has TRBV4-1 and TRBJ1-4; D gene unclear. Per the germline V gene, CDR1 is MGHRA and CDR2 is YSYEKL. V lost 6 bases and J lost 7, with 15 bases in between. This CDR3 is built from 14 residues. This chain's CDR3 is CASSPRDIAEKLFF. The CDR3 region has the DNA TGCGCCAGCAGTCCCCGGGATATTGCTGAAAAACTGTTTTTT.

The chain employs TRBV20-1 and TRBJ2-3; D is undetermined. Germline CDR1 and CDR2: DFQATT and SNEGSKA (reference sequence). The V end lost 3 bases, the J end lost 2 bases, and 12 bases lay between the germline ends. This CDR3 spans 14 amino acids. The CDR3, as DNA: TGCAGTGCTAGTAGGCCTGTCACCACAGATACGCAGTATTTT. Translated, it gives CSASRPVTTDTQYF.

V usage is TRBV2 and J usage is TRBJ2-1; D may be TRBD1 (5 bases). Germline V gene lookup returns CDR1 SNHLY and CDR2 FYNNEI. V dropped 3 bases and J dropped 9 bases, with 12 bases sitting between them. CDR3 size: 13 residues. The CDR3 reads CASSDTQRGEQFF. For the CDR3, the DNA is TGTGCCAGCAGTGATACCCAAAGGGGTGAGCAGTTCTTC.

V gene TRBV7-9 combines with J gene TRBJ1-2, with D perhaps matching TRBD1 (5 bases). CDR1 is SEHNR, CDR2 FQNEAQ, per germline (reference sequence). Trimming pared 4 bases from V and 5 bases from J, leaving 17 bases between. The CDR3 is 15 amino acids. As DNA, the CDR3 is TGTGCCAGCAGCTCACCGGGACCGCTACAGTATGGCTACACCTTC. Its protein is CASSSPGPLQYGYTF.

The rearrangement joins TRBV19 to TRBJ1-5, with 9 nucleotides matching TRBD1. Germline V gives CDR1 LNHDA, CDR2 SQIVND (reference sequence). The CDR3 consists of 15 residues. Unmatched junction bases numbered 4, after V lost 6 bases and J lost 1 base. CDR3 DNA sequence: TGTGCCAGTAGCGTGACAGGGGGAAGCAATCAGCCCCAGCATTTT. Encoded protein: CASSVTGGSNQPQHF.

This chain joins TRBV6-2 or TRBV6-3 and TRBJ2-1; a weak D match, TRBD2 (6 bases). The CDR3 spans 15 residues. Trimming removed 2 bases from V and 8 bases from J, with 16 bases in between. The V gene's germline CDR1 is MNHEY and CDR2 SVGEGT. Here the CDR3 DNA reads TGTGCCAGCAGTTACGGGATTCGGCGGGGCGATGAGCAGTTCTTC. It encodes CASSYGIRRGDEQFF.

V gene TRBV4-2 combines with J gene TRBJ2-3; D might be TRBD1 or TRBD2, each matching 7 bases. Germline assignment: CDR1 LGHNA and CDR2 YNFKEQ. The CDR3 is 13 residues long. V was clipped by 1 base and J by 15 bases, with 17 bases between them. This CDR3 reads CASSQAPGGAYYF. The DNA for the CDR3 is TGTGCCAGCAGCCAAGCACCAGGGGGGGCCTATTATTTT.